The 31 T cell receptor beta chains below all came from one sample that was sequenced in a study of blood T cells in healthy people across ages. Combining a sample-barcoded 5' primer with a J-beta primer mix, a second PCR ran for about 6 to 11 cycles. From the 5' RACE reads, TCRdb called clonotypes with MiXCR, one entry per CDR3 protein. Of about 1 million distinct CDR3 sequences in the sample, 45% are singletons; the top ten hold approximately 17%. The sequenced material came from blood. The receptor source for this set is a woman aged 55-75 years in good health.

Here the CDR3 DNA reads TGTGCCCTCAGTCCTTTGGCCTTTCCGAAGGCAGCGGGACGAGATACGCAGTATTTT. It codes for CALSPLAFPKAAGRDTQYF. The chain recombines TRBV6-1 with TRBJ2-3; 7 bases match TRBD2. V trimming: 11 bases; J trimming: 5 bases; junction bases outside the gene matches: 28. Germline CDR1 is MNHNS and CDR2 is SASEGT. The CDR3 contains 19 residues.

The chain employs TRBV3-1 and TRBJ1-5, with 11 nucleotides matching TRBD1. The CDR3 loop spans 15 amino acids. The germline V gene encodes CDR1 LGHDT and CDR2 YNNKEL (reference sequence). Germline trimming cut 3 bases from V and 6 bases from J; bases unmatched to any gene: 4. The CDR3 loop is CASSHGTGGGQPQHF. CDR3 in DNA: TGTGCCAGCAGCCACGGGACAGGGGGAGGTCAGCCCCAGCATTTT.

This clonotype was counted a few times. The chain couples TRBV4-1 to TRBJ2-7; perhaps TRBD2 as D (5 bases). The ends were cut back, 4 bases at V and 2 bases at J, with 18 bases in the middle. The CDR3 has 16 amino acids. Germline V lookup: CDR1 MGHRA, CDR2 YSYEKL. CDR3 in DNA: TGCGCCAGCAGCCGCGCCGCCGAGCGGCTAACCTACGAGCAGTACTTC. Encoded protein: CASSRAAERLTYEQYF.

To note about this clonotype: Given a much more abundant clone one base away, this may be a read error. The rearrangement uses TRBV29-1 and TRBJ2-5; D is ambiguous. The CDR3 has 12 amino acids. Germline V lookup: CDR1 SQVTM, CDR2 ANQGSEA. In DNA, the CDR3 is TGCAGCGTTGATGAAGGGAAAGAGGCCCAGTACTTC. Translation: CSVDEGKEAQYF.

This clonotype showed up many times. One end of the junction does not line up with germline, which may come from a read error. V gene TRBV7-9 combines with J gene TRBJ1-5, with unresolved D. CDR3 length: 14 residues. From germline, CDR1 is SEHNR and CDR2 FQNEAQ (reference sequence). The CDR3 coding sequence is TGTGCCAGCAGTTTAGGGCAGAACAATCAGCCCCAGCATTTT. Amino acid sequence: CASSLGQNNQPQHF.

This clonotype was seen only a few times. The gene calls are TRBV10-3 and TRBJ2-5; TRBD1 matches at 9 bases. The trim removed 10 bases at V and 11 bases at J, leaving 11 bases unmatched. This CDR3 is built from 12 residues. CDR1 and CDR2 from the germline V gene are ENHRY and SYGVKD. CDR3 nucleotide sequence: TGTGCCACCCGGGACAGGGTGTATGAGCAGTACTTC. Its translation: CATRDRVYEQYF.

V and J are TRBV6-5 and TRBJ1-1, with 7 bases that match TRBD1. This CDR3 is 15 amino acids long. V lost 5 bases, J lost 11 bases, and 17 bases stayed unmatched. CDR1 and CDR2 (germline): MNHEY, SVGAGI. In nucleotides, the CDR3 is TGTGCCAGCAGTCCCCACACCGGGACAGCAGTGCAGGCTTTCTTT. Residues: CASSPHTGTAVQAFF.

This clonotype appeared once. V gene TRBV11-3 combines with J gene TRBJ2-5, with a possible D match to TRBD1 (5 bases). The ends were cut back, 3 bases at V and 11 bases at J, with 16 bases in the middle. The length of the CDR3 is 13 residues. CDR1 is SGHNT, CDR2 YENEEA, per germline. The CDR3 loop reads CASSFQGTYKQYF. For the CDR3, the DNA is TGTGCCAGCAGCTTCCAGGGTACCTACAAGCAGTACTTC.

This chain links TRBV2 with TRBJ2-7; D possibly uses TRBD1 or TRBD2 (6 bases each). Germline V gene lookup returns CDR1 SNHLY and CDR2 FYNNEI. V was shortened by 4 bases and J by 3 bases, with 13 bases between the two germline ends. This CDR3 is 14 amino acids long. As DNA, the CDR3 is TGTGCCAGCAGTGGGAACAGGGAGGACTACGAGCAGTACTTC. This encodes CASSGNREDYEQYF.

The J gene is TRBJ1-1, the V gene TRBV28, with D tentatively TRBD1 (5 bases). Per the germline V gene, CDR1 is MDHEN and CDR2 is SYDVKM. Trimming left V 7 bases short and J 0 bases short, with 18 bases between. This CDR3 region has 16 residues. The CDR3 here is CASTLGPGFMNTEAFF. The CDR3, as DNA: TGTGCCAGCACCTTGGGGCCGGGGTTTATGAACACTGAAGCTTTCTTT.

The chain's CDR3 is CASSSPTSGSPYSYEQYF. CDR3 DNA sequence: TGTGCCAGCAGTTCCCCGACTAGCGGGAGCCCATACTCCTACGAGCAGTACTTC. The chain employs TRBV27 and TRBJ2-7; TRBD2 agrees at 12 bases. CDR1 is MNHEY, CDR2 SMNVEV, per germline (reference sequence). V was pared by 4 bases and J by 0 bases, with 10 bases of the junction left unmatched. The CDR3 has 18 residues.

This clonotype has a handful of counts. The gene calls are TRBV5-1 and TRBJ2-5; D not resolved. Trimming cost V 4 bases and J 5 bases, with 21 bases left between them. The CDR3 has 16 residues. Germline V gene lookup returns CDR1 SGHRS and CDR2 YFSETQ. The DNA for the CDR3 is TGCGCCAGCAGCCCGACCCCTTCGAGTAGGACGGAGACCCAGTACTTC. Translating it yields CASSPTPSSRTETQYF.

This clonotype came up a few times. This chain uses TRBV20-1 with TRBJ1-2; no clear D. Trimming removed 5 bases at V and 0 bases at J, with 10 bases between. The CDR3 covers 13 residues. Germline-derived CDR1 and CDR2 are DFQATT and SNEGSKA (reference sequence). The CDR3 DNA sequence: TGCAGTGCTTGGGCCAGAGCTAACTATGGCTACACCTTC. Protein sequence: CSAWARANYGYTF.

This clonotype has at least ten counts. The rearrangement joins TRBV7-2 to TRBJ2-7, with D possibly being TRBD2 (5 bases). Between the trimmed V and J ends, which lost 5 bases and 3 bases, there was a span of 17 bases. CDR3 length: 15 residues. Germline V gene sequence: CDR1 SGHTA, CDR2 FQGNSA. CDR3 nucleotide sequence: TGTGCCAGCAGCCTAAGTTTTAGCGAGGTCTACGAGCAGTACTTC. Encoded protein: CASSLSFSEVYEQYF.

Notes on this clonotype: A much larger clonotype is one base distant, so this may be a read error. V and J are TRBV20-1 and TRBJ2-3; D may be TRBD2 (5 bases). CDR1 is DFQATT, CDR2 SNEGSKA, per germline (reference sequence). The CDR3 contains 15 residues. DNA of the CDR3: TGCAGTGCTAGCGCACCGATAGCTAGCACAGATACGCGGTATTTT. This encodes CSASAPIASTDTRYF.

The chain has TRBV10-3 and TRBJ2-1, with D perhaps matching TRBD1 (5 bases). Trimming took 4 bases from V and 2 from J, leaving 9 bases between them. This CDR3 is built from 14 residues. From germline, CDR1 is ENHRY and CDR2 SYGVKD. CDR3 nucleotide sequence: TGTGCCATCAGTGGTAGGGGCGCCTACAATGAGCAGTTCTTC. It yields the protein CAISGRGAYNEQFF.

This clonotype came up a few times. The chain carries TRBV6-5 and TRBJ2-7, with D perhaps matching TRBD2 (6 bases). Trimming removed 6 bases at V and 2 bases at J, with 20 bases between. The V gene's germline CDR1 is MNHEY and CDR2 SVGAGI. The CDR3 is made up of 16 amino acids. The CDR3 loop is CASSTGGPGNPYEQYF. CDR3 nucleotide sequence: TGTGCCAGCAGCACCGGGGGTCCAGGGAATCCCTACGAGCAGTACTTC.

Only a few counts were recorded for this clonotype. The chain joins TRBV5-1 to TRBJ2-4; D might be TRBD1 (6 bases). The last part of the DNA fits TRBJ2-5 better; the J call may be wrong. This CDR3 is built from 13 residues. CDR1 SGHRS and CDR2 YFSETQ come from the germline V gene. In DNA, the CDR3 is TGCGCCAGCAGGACCAGGGGCGCAGAGACCCAGTACTTC. It yields the protein CASRTRGAETQYF.

J is TRBJ2-7 and V is TRBV20-1; D gene uncertain. The CDR3 length is 14 residues. V was clipped by 6 bases and J by 0 bases, with 15 bases between them. Germline V gene sequence: CDR1 DFQATT, CDR2 SNEGSKA (reference sequence). CDR3 DNA sequence: TGCAGTGCGGAGCCCGGGCTAAGCTCCTACGAGCAGTACTTC. This encodes CSAEPGLSSYEQYF.

This clonotype was seen at least ten times. V gene TRBV4-2 combines with J gene TRBJ2-7; possibly TRBD2 for D (6 bases). Trimming left V 3 bases short and J 4 bases short, with 10 bases between. This CDR3 comprises 13 residues. The germline gives CDR1 LGHNA, CDR2 YNFKEQ. CDR3 loop: CASSQQAGYEQYF. The CDR3 coding sequence is TGTGCCAGCAGCCAGCAGGCGGGATACGAGCAGTACTTC.

The chain couples TRBV28 to TRBJ1-4; D not certain. This CDR3 spans 12 amino acids. Trimming shortened V by 5 bases and J by 4 bases, and 5 bases separated the two germline ends. CDR1 and CDR2 from the germline V gene are MDHEN and SYDVKM. This CDR3 is CASSHSNEKLFF. CDR3 DNA: TGTGCCAGCAGTCACAGTAATGAAAAACTGTTTTTT. The full variable domain, completed using reference TRBV28 and TRBJ1-4, is DVKVTQSSRYLVKRTGEKVFLECVQDMDHENMFWYRQDPGLGLRLIYFSYDVKMKEKGDIPEGYSVSREKKERFSLILESASTNQTSMYLCASSHSNEKLFFGSGTQLSVL.

This rearrangement joins TRBV29-1 to TRBJ2-7; no firm D call. The DNA end is more similar to TRBJ2-5, so the J call may be wrong. This CDR3 is built from 13 residues. Germline V gene data show CDR1 as SQVTM and CDR2 as ANQGSEA. CDR3 sequence (DNA): TGCAGCGTTGAAGAACTACTTTTCGCGACCCAGTACTTC. Amino acids: CSVEELLFATQYF.

CDR3 coding DNA: TGCAGCGTTATCATGGATGAGCAGTTCTTC. The encoded protein is CSVIMDEQFF. The chain employs TRBV29-1 and TRBJ2-1; D remains unclear. V was cut by 5 bases and J by 8 bases, with 7 bases left in between. CDR3 length: 10 residues. The germline gives CDR1 SQVTM, CDR2 ANQGSEA.

This clonotype came up once. A single base separates this from a much larger clone, so it may be a read error. This chain links TRBV20-1 with TRBJ2-1; TRBD2 matches 7 bases. Germline lookup yields CDR1 DFQATT and CDR2 SNEGSKA (reference sequence). Unmatched junction bases numbered 9, after V lost 3 bases and J lost 10 bases. The length of the CDR3 is 13 residues. The CDR3 coding sequence is TGCAGTGCTAGTGCGGGAGTTCAAAACGAGCAGTTCTTC. As protein: CSASAGVQNEQFF.

The chain recombines TRBV9 with TRBJ2-4; D is undetermined. The tail of the sequence fits TRBJ2-7 better, so the J call may be wrong. Germline V gene lookup returns CDR1 SGDLS and CDR2 YYNGEE. CDR3 length: 15 residues. CDR3 loop: CASSVAGGGSYEQYF. In DNA form, the CDR3 reads TGTGCCAGCAGCGTAGCGGGTGGCGGATCCTACGAGCAGTACTTC.

This clonotype has just a few counts. This chain connects TRBV3-1 to TRBJ2-1, with TRBD2 matching 14 bases. CDR3 length: 18 amino acids. Germline V gene sequence: CDR1 LGHDT, CDR2 YNNKEL (reference sequence). With V trimmed by 4 bases and J by 1 base, 6 bases remained unmatched. The CDR3 is CASSPGLAGAASYNEQFF. The CDR3 DNA is TGTGCCAGCAGCCCGGGACTAGCGGGAGCCGCATCCTACAATGAGCAGTTCTTC.

The chain employs TRBV14 and TRBJ1-2, with TRBD1 as a possible D gene (6 bases). CDR1 is SGHDN, CDR2 FVKESK, per germline. This CDR3 is built from 14 residues. Trimming removed 4 bases from V and 2 bases from J, with 11 bases in between. As DNA, the CDR3 is TGTGCCAGCAGCCCGGCAGGGGTCAACTATGGCTACACCTTC. Its translation is CASSPAGVNYGYTF.

A few counts support this clonotype. This chain links TRBV6-6 with TRBJ2-5, with TRBD2 matching 7 bases. Trimming removed 5 bases from V and 11 bases from J; junction bases left unmatched: 5. This CDR3 region has 11 residues. Looked up from germline, CDR1 is MNHNY and CDR2 is SVGAGI (reference sequence). The CDR3 sequence is CASSQQGGQYF. The CDR3 nucleotides are TGTGCCAGCAGTCAGCAGGGAGGGCAGTACTTC.

The chain links TRBV28 to TRBJ2-7, with 7 positions matching TRBD2. The germline CDR1 and CDR2 sequences are MDHEN and SYDVKM. This CDR3 contains 14 residues. Trimming cost V 5 bases and J 6 bases; bases outside gene matches: 10. The CDR3 DNA follows: TGTGCCAGCAGTATTCCCGGGACTATGGGCGAGCAGTACTTC. Its protein is CASSIPGTMGEQYF.

The V and J genes are TRBV7-9 and TRBJ2-5; 7 nucleotides agree with TRBD1. CDR1 and CDR2 (germline): SEHNR, FQNEAQ (reference sequence). This CDR3 comprises 17 residues. Losses at the gene ends were 5 bases for V and 5 bases for J; bases not matched to a gene: 17. CDR3 loop: CASSPRLGQVVAETQYF. CDR3 DNA sequence: TGTGCCAGCAGCCCCCGGCTAGGACAGGTCGTCGCGGAGACCCAGTACTTC. Variable domain in full (rest from reference TRBV7-9 and TRBJ2-5): DTGVSQNPRHKITKRGQNVTFRCDPISEHNRLYWYRQTLGQGPEFLTYFQNEAQLEKSRLLSDRFSAERPKGSFSTLEIQRTEQGDSAMYLCASSPRLGQVVAETQYFGPGTRLLVL.

This clonotype was recorded a few times. The chain employs TRBV5-8 and TRBJ1-5; 9 bases are a match to TRBD1. The CDR3 extends over 16 amino acids. J was trimmed by 2 bases and V by 6 bases; bases with no gene match: 9. Germline CDR1 is SGHTS and CDR2 is YDEGEE. CDR3 sequence reads: CASKKTGGTGNQPQHF. The CDR3 nucleotides are TGTGCCAGCAAGAAAACAGGGGGCACGGGCAATCAGCCCCAGCATTTT.